These T cell receptor beta chains were read from a single sample in a study of glioma-infiltrating T cells. In TCRdb, the multiplex PCR reads were re-called with MiXCR into one record per CDR3 protein. The profile shows over 100,000 distinct CDR3 sequences, less than 30% of them singletons. Sequencing input: glioma tissue, nonneoplastic brain tissue, or PBMCs (not recorded which). These receptors originate from a human donor with low-grade glioma or glioblastoma, undergoing nonglioma brain surgery, or in good health (not recorded which). CDR3s include the opening cysteine and the closing phenylalanine or tryptophan. Fields, in order: J gene, V gene, clone size, D gene, CDR3 DNA, CDR3 protein. D genes are given only for firm matches. For some rows the clone size is stated as once, few or many, or as a class when expanded; others skip it.

TRBJ1-5,TRBV20-1,many,NA,TGCAGTGCTTACCGGGACAGCAATCAGCCCCAGCATTTT,CSAYRDSNQPQHF
TRBJ1-5,TRBV6-2/TRBV6-3,many,NA,TGTGCCAGCAAATCAGGGACTAGCAATCAGCCCCAGCATTTT,CASKSGTSNQPQHF
TRBJ2-1,TRBV6-2/TRBV6-3,many,TRBD2,TGTGCCAGCAGTCTCTGGCGGGAGGAGAATGAGCAGTTCTTC,CASSLWREENEQFF
TRBJ2-3,TRBV29-1,NA,NA,TGCAGCGTTGAAGATCAAACGTCGTATACGCAGTATTTT,CSVEDQTSYTQYF
TRBJ1-2,TRBV24-1,NA,NA,TGTGCCACCAGTGACCTGGACCGAGACTATGGCTACACCTTC,CATSDLDRDYGYTF
TRBJ2-5,TRBV6-5,many,NA,TGTGCCAGCAGTTACTCGGCAGGTAGCCAAGAGACCCAGTACTTC,CASSYSAGSQETQYF
TRBJ2-2,TRBV4-1,medium-sized,NA,TGCGCCAGCAGCCTGCGACTGGGGGCCGGGGAGCTGTTTTTT,CASSLRLGAGELFF
TRBJ2-3,TRBV4-1,many,NA,TGCGCCAGCAGCCAAGAGGGCGCAGATACGCAGTATTTT,CASSQEGADTQYF
TRBJ2-1,TRBV4-3,many,TRBD1,TGCGCCAGCAGCCAAAGACAGGGGGGTCGCAATGAGCAGTTCTTC,CASSQRQGGRNEQFF
TRBJ2-7,TRBV9,NA,TRBD2,TGTGCCAGCAGCCCTCTGGGACTAGCGGGGGGATACGAGCAGTACTTC,CASSPLGLAGGYEQYF